These T cell receptor beta chains were read from a single sample in a study of blood T cells in healthy people across ages. TCRdb re-derived calls from the 5' RACE reads in MiXCR, one entry per CDR3 protein. The sample shows about 1,800,000 distinct CDR3 sequences, approximately 28% of them seen only once. The sequencing input was blood. Source of these receptors: a woman aged 25-40 years in good health. The CDR3 runs from the conserved cysteine through the conserved F or W. Fields, in order: D gene, V gene, J gene, CDR3 protein. D genes are given only for firm matches.

>.|TRBV5-1|TRBJ2-7
CASSLTDYEQYF
>TRBD2|TRBV5-1|TRBJ2-3
CASSPLGLAESTDTQYF
>TRBD2|TRBV5-1|TRBJ2-5
CASSFGTSGGRETQYF
>TRBD2|TRBV5-1|TRBJ2-5
CASSRGSGGVGETQYF
>TRBD1|TRBV12-3/TRBV12-4|TRBJ1-6
CASSSLLRGQYNSPLHF
>.|TRBV20-1|TRBJ1-2
CSARLGDHNYGYTF
>TRBD1|TRBV20-1|TRBJ2-1
CSAASGQDPVNEQFF
>.|TRBV6-1|TRBJ2-5
CASPEGRGTGLGKTQYF
>.|TRBV6-2/TRBV6-3|TRBJ2-7
CASRSRDPRYEQYF
>.|TRBV3-1|TRBJ2-7
CASSLPASEQYF
>.|TRBV7-9|.
CASRDSPSYEQFF
>.|TRBV6-6|TRBJ2-7
CASSRLVDEQYF
>TRBD2|TRBV20-1|TRBJ2-7
CSARQGLAHSYNEQYF